The entry below gives a single T cell receptor (beta chain) sequence along with its context. There is no known antigen for this receptor. Qualities for individual bases were not recorded, and no much larger clone is one base off. This record belongs to a study of CD8 T cells in Susac syndrome (dated by TCRdb to between 2018 and 2021). About the study as a whole: Repertoire sequencing was used to test whether CD8+ T cell activation and differentiation in Susac syndrome was antigen driven. Clonality of the CD8+ T cell repertoire was compared between more than 9 healthy donors, approximately 14 Susac syndrome patients and roughly 16 multiple sclerosis patients. Overall study outcomes, separate from this receptor: The number of individuals in the TCR sequencing and HLA analysis was recognized as being relatively small.

The CDR3 sequence holds 16 residues, the cysteine and phenylalanine included. Only the CDR3 part of the read is kept: 48 bases, read in frame from the first base. V and J lose 4 bases and 4 bases, and a span of 17 bases separates them. The germline V gene provides CDR1 MDHEN and CDR2 SYDVKM. RNA was extracted using the RNeasy kit, and about 0.45 to 1 ug of the RNA was reverse transcribed with random hexamers. The immunoSEQ multiplex PCR assay, covering 54 Vbeta and 13 Jbeta segments, was used to amplify TCR beta CDR3 regions. To correct PCR amplification bias, a synthetic template baseline was used for both primer optimization and computational correction. In the authors' own workflow: Reads were annotated to V, D and J genes per IMGT and analyzed with immunoSEQ Analyzer, keeping only productive sequences. To calculate clonality, Shannon entropy was normalized by log2 of the number of productive unique sequences and then subtracted from one. Public and private clones were assessed among the 100 most prevalent clones of each patient and control. Clones were defined as Susac-specific if absent from the healthy and MS cohorts, from 900 to 1,200 published viral clones and from other ImmuneACCESS disease sequences. Using fastp at Q25 and MiXCR, TCRdb reprocessed the public reads and kept productive beta chains. Each CDR3 protein appears once, grouped with its most common genes and DNA. The V and J calls and clone size are TCRdb's, not the authors'. The sample table lists 350,000 to 550,000 distinct CDR3 sequences, approximately 85% of them with a count of one. The ten largest clones capture roughly 0.11% of the sample.

Peripheral blood CD8+ and CD4+ T cells from healthy donors, Susac syndrome patients and multiple sclerosis patients were profiled using high-throughput TCR beta sequencing. Multiple sclerosis controls were treatment-naive patients with stable or active relapsing-remitting disease fulfilling revised McDonald criteria. CD8+ TEMRA cells were enriched by FACS, while bulk CD8+ and CD4+ T cells were purified by magnetic negative isolation. Blood was collected in EDTA tubes and processed within 24 hours, with PBMCs isolated through density gradient centrifugation. PBMCs intended for TCR sequencing were cryopreserved in liquid nitrogen and thawed later in a water bath at 37 degrees C. A purity of at least 90% was achieved for sorted or isolated CD4+, CD8+ and CD8+ TEMRA cells.

This TCR was recovered from a human donor with multiple sclerosis. The sequence links TRBV28 to TRBJ2-1; TRBD2 is possibly the D segment (5 matching bases). Sequencing was done on a sample of CD8+ T cells from PBMCs. The DNA sequence is as follows: TGTGCCAGCAGTTCGACCCCCGCGGGCCGATACAATGAGCAGTTCTTC. This sequence encodes CASSSTPAGRYNEQFF.